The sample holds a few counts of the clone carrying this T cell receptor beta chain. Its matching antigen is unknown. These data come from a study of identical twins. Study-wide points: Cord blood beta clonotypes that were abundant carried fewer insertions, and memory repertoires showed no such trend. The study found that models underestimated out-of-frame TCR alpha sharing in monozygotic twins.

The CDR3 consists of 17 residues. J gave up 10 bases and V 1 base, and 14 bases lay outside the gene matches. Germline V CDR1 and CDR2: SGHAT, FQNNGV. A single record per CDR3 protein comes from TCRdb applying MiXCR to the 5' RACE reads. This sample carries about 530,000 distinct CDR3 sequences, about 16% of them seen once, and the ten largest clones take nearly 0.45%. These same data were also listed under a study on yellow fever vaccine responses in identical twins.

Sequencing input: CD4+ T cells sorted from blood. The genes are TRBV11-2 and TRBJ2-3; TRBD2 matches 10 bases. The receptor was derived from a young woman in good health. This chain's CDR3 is CASSLGSVAGGLESQYF. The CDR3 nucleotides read TGTGCCAGCAGCTTAGGGTCGGTAGCGGGGGGCTTGGAGTCGCAGTATTTT.